The rows below give T cell receptor beta chains drawn from one sample of a study of blood T cell repertoires in COVID-19. Only in-frame clones appear in the TCRdb table, and some are missing; sequencing was by immunoSEQ multiplex PCR. The table shows 150,000 or so clones, with roughly 88% occurring only once. Sequencing was performed on peripheral blood. These receptors all stem from a man between 60 and 75 years old with COVID-19, enrolled during active disease. Each CDR3 is given with its conserved first and last residue. The order of the fields is clone size, J gene, V gene, D gene, CDR3 protein, CDR3 DNA. A D gene is named only where the DNA matches it firmly. The size field is filled for only some rows; it gives once, few, many or a size class.

size: few
J: TRBJ2-1
V: TRBV5-4
D: NA
CDR3: CASSIVQGFSEQFF
DNA: TGTGCCAGCAGCATAGTACAGGGATTTAGTGAGCAGTTCTTC

size: NA
J: TRBJ2-2
V: TRBV7-6
D: TRBD1
CDR3: CASSLEVPGQFANTGELFF
DNA: TGTGCCAGCAGCTTAGAAGTACCGGGACAGTTCGCGAACACCGGGGAGCTGTTTTTT

size: NA
J: TRBJ1-2
V: TRBV29-1
D: NA
CDR3: CSVEGGQLAGEGYTF
DNA: TGCAGCGTTGAAGGTGGACAGCTCGCCGGAGAGGGCTACACCTTC

size: NA
J: TRBJ1-2
V: TRBV11-3
D: TRBD1
CDR3: CASSSGGDYGYTF
DNA: TGTGCCAGCAGCTCAGGGGGAGACTACGGCTACACCTTC

size: NA
J: TRBJ1-1
V: TRBV19
D: NA
CDR3: CASSTPGRGIEAFF
DNA: TGTGCCAGTAGTACACCAGGGAGGGGTATTGAAGCTTTCTTT

size: NA
J: TRBJ2-7
V: TRBV10-2
D: NA
CDR3: CASSVWGPLYEQYF
DNA: TGCGCCAGCAGTGTATGGGGGCCTCTCTACGAGCAGTACTTC

size: NA
J: TRBJ1-2
V: TRBV20-1
D: NA
CDR3: CSASTQGNYGYTF
DNA: TGCAGTGCTAGTACGCAGGGGAACTATGGCTACACCTTC

size: NA
J: TRBJ2-3
V: TRBV21-1
D: NA
CDR3: CASGSWAVYNDTQYF
DNA: TGTGCCAGCGGGAGTTGGGCAGTGTATAACGATACGCAGTATTTT

size: NA
J: TRBJ1-5
V: TRBV18
D: NA
CDR3: CATTSGNNQPQHF
DNA: TGTGCCACCACGAGCGGGAACAATCAGCCCCAGCATTTT

size: NA
J: TRBJ1-1
V: TRBV19
D: TRBD1
CDR3: CASRKASGTGGPEAFF
DNA: TGTGCCAGCCGCAAAGCCTCCGGGACAGGGGGCCCTGAAGCTTTCTTT

size: once
J: TRBJ2-2
V: TRBV9
D: TRBD1
CDR3: CASSVEVQGIGELFF
DNA: TGTGCCAGCAGCGTAGAAGTACAGGGGATCGGGGAGCTGTTTTTT

size: NA
J: TRBJ1-1
V: TRBV29-1
D: TRBD1
CDR3: CSAGRPDRASDTEAFF
DNA: TGCAGCGCGGGAAGACCGGACAGGGCATCTGACACTGAAGCTTTCTTT

size: NA
J: TRBJ2-3
V: TRBV4-2
D: TRBD2
CDR3: CASSQGGLAGGVGDTQYF
DNA: TGTGCCAGCAGCCAAGGGGGACTAGCGGGAGGAGTGGGAGATACGCAGTATTTT

size: NA
J: TRBJ1-4
V: TRBV7-6
D: NA
CDR3: CASSLGGTQNEKLFF
DNA: TGTGCCAGCAGCTTAGGTGGGACACAAAATGAAAAACTGTTTTTT

size: NA
J: TRBJ1-2
V: TRBV28
D: NA
CDR3: CASRADRVLSGYTF
DNA: TGTGCCAGCAGGGCGGACAGAGTCCTTTCTGGCTACACCTTC

size: NA
J: TRBJ1-3
V: TRBV19
D: NA
CDR3: CASSIGRENTIYF
DNA: TGTGCCAGTAGTATAGGTCGCGAGAACACCATATATTTT

size: NA
J: TRBJ1-1
V: TRBV7-8
D: NA
CDR3: CASSPYRTLDTEAFF
DNA: TGTGCCAGCAGCCCATACAGGACCCTGGACACTGAAGCTTTCTTT

size: NA
J: TRBJ1-6
V: TRBV7-2
D: NA
CDR3: CASSPTLGNSPLHF
DNA: TGTGCCAGCAGCCCGACACTAGGGAATTCACCCCTCCACTTT

size: few
J: TRBJ1-1
V: TRBV5-1
D: TRBD1
CDR3: CASGDDRVRSSTEAFF
DNA: TGCGCCAGCGGGGACGACAGGGTTCGGTCGAGCACTGAAGCTTTCTTT

size: NA
J: TRBJ2-4
V: TRBV5-1
D: TRBD1
CDR3: CASSLAISGTGGISF
DNA: TGCGCCAGCAGCTTGGCCATTAGCGGGACAGGGGGTATTTCCTTC

size: NA
J: TRBJ2-1
V: TRBV19
D: NA
CDR3: CASSGKGGPYSNEQFF
DNA: TGTGCCAGTAGCGGGAAGGGGGGGCCTTACTCGAATGAGCAGTTCTTC

size: NA
J: TRBJ1-3
V: TRBV7-2
D: NA
CDR3: CASSLAGTSGNTIYF
DNA: TGTGCCAGCAGCTTAGCCGGGACATCTGGAAACACCATATATTTT

size: NA
J: TRBJ1-5
V: TRBV19
D: NA
CDR3: CASSTQRVVGNQPQHF
DNA: TGTGCCAGTAGTACCCAGAGGGTCGTAGGGAATCAGCCCCAGCATTTT

size: NA
J: TRBJ2-5
V: TRBV6-5
D: NA
CDR3: CASSSFRGETQYF
DNA: TGTGCCAGCAGTTCGTTCAGGGGAGAGACCCAGTACTTC

size: NA
J: TRBJ2-1
V: TRBV24-1
D: NA
CDR3: CATSDPDSLKQFF
DNA: TGTGCCACCAGTGATCCGGACAGCCTAAAGCAGTTCTTC

size: few
J: TRBJ1-4
V: TRBV19
D: TRBD1
CDR3: CASSPGDRGQEKLFF
DNA: TGTGCCAGTAGTCCCGGGGACAGGGGGCAAGAAAAACTGTTTTTT

size: NA
J: TRBJ2-1
V: TRBV18
D: NA
CDR3: CASSGGSSYNEQFF
DNA: TGTGCCAGCTCAGGGGGGAGTTCCTACAATGAGCAGTTCTTC

size: NA
J: TRBJ1-4
V: TRBV24-1
D: TRBD1
CDR3: CATSESGTGGEKLFF
DNA: TGTGCCACCAGTGAAAGCGGGACAGGGGGCGAAAAACTGTTTTTT

size: NA
J: TRBJ2-3
V: TRBV7-2
D: TRBD2
CDR3: CASSFLAGGGTDTQYF
DNA: TGTGCCAGCAGCTTTTTGGCGGGAGGAGGCACAGATACGCAGTATTTT

size: NA
J: TRBJ2-5
V: TRBV18
D: TRBD1
CDR3: CASSHGPGQQETQYF
DNA: TGTGCCAGCTCACACGGCCCGGGACAGCAAGAGACCCAGTACTTC

size: NA
J: TRBJ1-5
V: TRBV19
D: NA
CDR3: CASSTGISQPQHF
DNA: TGTGCCAGTAGTACAGGGATAAGTCAGCCCCAGCATTTT

size: NA
J: TRBJ1-6
V: TRBV11-3
D: NA
CDR3: CASSRDLSPLHF
DNA: TGTGCCAGCAGCAGAGATCTTTCACCCCTCCACTTT

size: NA
J: TRBJ1-5
V: TRBV6-5
D: NA
CDR3: CASKRDSNQPQHF
DNA: TGTGCCAGCAAGAGGGATAGCAATCAGCCCCAGCATTTT

size: NA
J: TRBJ1-1
V: TRBV7-2
D: NA
CDR3: CASSLQQVNTEAFF
DNA: TGTGCCAGCAGCCTCCAACAGGTGAACACTGAAGCTTTCTTT

size: NA
J: TRBJ2-3
V: TRBV9
D: TRBD1
CDR3: CASSRQGAKDTQYF
DNA: TGTGCCAGCAGCCGACAGGGGGCGAAAGATACGCAGTATTTT

size: NA
J: TRBJ1-5
V: TRBV12-3/TRBV12-4
D: NA
CDR3: CASSLTGNQPQHF
DNA: TGTGCCAGCAGTTTAACAGGGAATCAGCCCCAGCATTTT

size: NA
J: TRBJ1-5
V: TRBV15
D: TRBD1
CDR3: CATSGQGGMGQPQHF
DNA: TGTGCCACCAGCGGACAGGGAGGTATGGGGCAGCCCCAGCATTTT

size: NA
J: TRBJ2-3
V: TRBV4-1
D: NA
CDR3: CASSPSGQVADTQYF
DNA: TGCGCCAGCAGCCCCTCCGGACAAGTGGCAGATACGCAGTATTTT

size: few
J: TRBJ2-7
V: TRBV6-2/TRBV6-3
D: NA
CDR3: CASSYQGIHEQYF
DNA: TGTGCCAGCAGTTACCAGGGTATCCACGAGCAGTACTTC

size: NA
J: TRBJ1-6
V: TRBV6-1
D: NA
CDR3: CASSEKGLLRFYNSPLHF
DNA: TGTGCCAGCAGTGAAAAGGGGCTCTTGCGCTTCTATAATTCACCCCTCCACTTT

size: NA
J: TRBJ1-6
V: TRBV9
D: NA
CDR3: CASSFSGDSPLHF
DNA: TGTGCCAGCAGCTTTTCGGGGGATTCACCCCTCCACTTT

size: NA
J: TRBJ2-7
V: TRBV5-6
D: TRBD1
CDR3: CASSSRDRGYEQYF
DNA: TGTGCCAGCAGCTCCCGGGACAGGGGGTACGAGCAGTACTTC

size: NA
J: TRBJ2-5
V: TRBV4-3
D: TRBD2
CDR3: CASSQGGGSGGLWETQYF
DNA: TGCGCCAGCAGCCAAGGAGGTGGTAGCGGGGGCTTGTGGGAGACCCAGTACTTC

size: once
J: TRBJ1-6
V: TRBV6-5
D: TRBD1
CDR3: CASSYGSGQLNSPLHF
DNA: TGTGCCAGCAGTTACGGTTCGGGACAGCTTAATTCACCCCTCCACTTT

size: NA
J: TRBJ1-5
V: TRBV4-3
D: TRBD1
CDR3: CASSLDRGANQPQHF
DNA: TGCGCCAGCAGCCTGGACAGGGGAGCCAATCAGCCCCAGCATTTT

size: NA
J: TRBJ1-2
V: TRBV5-1
D: TRBD1
CDR3: CASSLGTGVYGYTF
DNA: TGCGCCAGCAGCCTGGGGACAGGGGTCTATGGCTACACCTTC

size: NA
J: TRBJ2-1
V: TRBV10-3
D: NA
CDR3: CAISESLGDNEQFF
DNA: TGTGCCATCAGTGAGTCTCTAGGGGACAATGAGCAGTTCTTC

size: NA
J: TRBJ1-2
V: TRBV4-1
D: TRBD1
CDR3: CASSPVLGQGGFYGYTF
DNA: TGCGCCAGCAGCCCCGTTTTGGGACAGGGGGGGTTCTATGGCTACACCTTC

size: NA
J: TRBJ2-1
V: TRBV18
D: NA
CDR3: CASSPGVSYNEQFF
DNA: TGTGCCAGCTCACCGGGAGTCTCCTACAATGAGCAGTTCTTC

size: few
J: TRBJ1-1
V: TRBV7-3
D: NA
CDR3: CASSLEQNTEAFF
DNA: TGTGCCAGCAGCCTGGAGCAGAACACTGAAGCTTTCTTT

size: NA
J: TRBJ1-2
V: TRBV3-1/TRBV3-2
D: TRBD1
CDR3: CASSQDLPTGDYGYTF
DNA: TGTGCCAGCAGCCAAGACCTACCGACAGGGGACTATGGCTACACCTTC